One and the same sample provided the 13 T cell receptor beta chains below, sequenced in a study of blood T cells in healthy people across ages. Combining a sample-barcoded 5' primer with a J-beta primer mix, a second PCR ran for about 7 to 11 cycles. One entry per CDR3 protein results from TCRdb running MiXCR on the 5' RACE reads. The table lists 1.5 million to 2 million distinct CDR3 sequences, 30% to 40% of them singletons. Material: blood. These receptors came from a woman aged 25 to 39 in good health.

The rearrangement uses TRBV5-1 and TRBJ2-7; D gene ambiguous. CDR1 and CDR2 from the germline V gene are SGHRS and YFSETQ. V was cut by 0 bases and J by 7 bases, with 11 bases left in between. CDR3 length equals 13 residues. The CDR3 here is CASSLDRAEEQYF. The CDR3 DNA sequence: TGCGCCAGCAGCTTGGATAGGGCTGAAGAGCAGTACTTC.

V gene TRBV20-1 combines with J gene TRBJ2-1; 7 bases are a match to TRBD2. This CDR3 contains 14 residues. V was clipped by 6 bases and J by 4 bases; unmatched bases: 9. From germline, CDR1 is DFQATT and CDR2 SNEGSKA (reference sequence). The CDR3 nucleotides are TGCAGTGCCCCGAAGCGGGGAAGTTACAATGAGCAGTTCTTC. Residues: CSAPKRGSYNEQFF.

This clonotype was recorded a few times. In nucleotides, the CDR3 is TGTGCCATCAGTGAGTCGGCGGGAGCGGGGACAGATACGCAGTATTTT. It codes for CAISESAGAGTDTQYF. The V and J genes are TRBV10-3 and TRBJ2-3, with 7 bases identical to TRBD2. This CDR3 is 16 amino acids long. Germline V gene sequence: CDR1 ENHRY, CDR2 SYGVKD. V dropped 0 bases and J dropped 3; count of bases not matched to a gene: 6.

This clonotype was observed a few times. The V gene is TRBV3-1, the J gene TRBJ1-1; D call uncertain. This CDR3 spans 15 amino acids. With 0 bases removed from V and 1 base from J, the gap between germline ends came to 9 bases. Germline CDR1 LGHDT, CDR2 YNNKEL (reference sequence). CDR3 protein: CASSQEGGWNTEAFF. In DNA form, the CDR3 reads TGTGCCAGCAGCCAAGAAGGAGGATGGAACACTGAAGCTTTCTTT.

The chain joins TRBV7-3 to TRBJ2-6; D could derive from TRBD1 or TRBD2 (5 bases each). Germline V gene lookup returns CDR1 SGHTA and CDR2 FQGTGA. Trimming pared 10 bases from V and 1 base from J, leaving 17 bases between. The CDR3 runs to 16 residues. Here the CDR3 reads CATTRDRVSGANVLTF. CDR3 coding DNA: TGTGCCACTACCCGGGACCGCGTATCTGGGGCCAACGTCCTGACTTTC.

The chain has TRBV5-6 and TRBJ1-1; tentative D call: TRBD1 (5 bases). The V end was cut by 6 bases, the J end by 11 bases, with 17 bases between. This CDR3 spans 12 amino acids. Germline CDR1 reads SGHDT; CDR2 reads YYEEEE. As DNA, the CDR3 is TGTGCCAGCACCCTGGGGGAGAGGGACGCTTTCTTT. Amino acids: CASTLGERDAFF.

The V call is TRBV4-1, the J call TRBJ1-5; 8 bases fit TRBD1. CDR1 and CDR2 from the germline V gene are MGHRA and YSYEKL. This CDR3 has 15 residues. The V and J ends lost 2 bases and 7 bases, in that order; junction bases with no gene match: 7. CDR3 nucleotides: TGCGCCAGCAGCCAATCTGGGACAGGCGGACAGCCCCAGCATTTT. This sequence encodes CASSQSGTGGQPQHF.

The rearrangement links TRBV5-1 to TRBJ2-5; 9 nucleotides match TRBD1. Losses at the gene ends were 0 bases for V and 4 bases for J; bases not matched to a gene: 7. The CDR3 is 16 residues long. Germline CDR1 SGHRS, CDR2 YFSETQ. CDR3 residues: CASSLDGTGFRETQYF. CDR3 DNA sequence: TGCGCCAGCAGCTTGGACGGGACAGGGTTTAGAGAGACCCAGTACTTC.

In regard to this clonotype: The junction departs from germline at one end; a sequencing error may be responsible. V and J are TRBV5-1 and TRBJ2-1; 9 bases fit TRBD1. The germline CDR1 and CDR2 sequences are SGHRS and YFSETQ. The length of the CDR3 is 16 residues. The CDR3 here is CACSLSGTGYYNEQFF. CDR3 nucleotides: TGCGCCTGCAGCTTATCTGGGACAGGGTACTACAATGAGCAGTTCTTC. Together with reference TRBV5-1 and TRBJ2-1, the CDR3 gives the full variable domain: KAGVTQTPRYLIKTRGQQVTLSCSPISGHRSVSWYQQTPGQGLQFLFEYFSETQRNKGNFPGRFSGRQFSNSRSEMNVSTLELGDSALYLCACSLSGTGYYNEQFFGPGTRLTVL.

V is TRBV5-1 and J is TRBJ2-2; D call uncertain. With 4 bases removed from V and 4 bases from J, the gap between germline ends came to 11 bases. The CDR3 extends over 14 amino acids. The germline V gene has CDR1 SGHRS and CDR2 YFSETQ. CDR3 residues: CASSHGPPTGELFF. In DNA form, the CDR3 reads TGCGCCAGCAGCCACGGACCCCCCACCGGGGAGCTGTTTTTT.

This clonotype was counted between two and nine times. The chain uses TRBV4-1 and TRBJ2-3; TRBD1 matches 8 bases. CDR1 MGHRA and CDR2 YSYEKL come from the germline V gene. V shed 1 base, J shed 2 bases, and the junction held 8 bases outside the gene matches. This CDR3 spans 17 amino acids. CDR3 bases: TGCGCCAGCAGCCAAGCAGGGGACAGGCCATCCACAGATACGCAGTATTTT. Residues: CASSQAGDRPSTDTQYF.

This clonotype turned up a few times. The chain carries TRBV7-6 and TRBJ2-5, with D possibly TRBD1 on 6 matching bases. In germline, CDR1 is SGHVS, CDR2 FNYEAQ. The germline V and J ends were trimmed by 1 base and 11 bases, with 23 bases remaining between them. CDR3 length: 16 amino acids. In DNA, the CDR3 is TGTGCCAGCAGCTTAGGGGTGGGACACATCTCCTTCGGGCAGTACTTC. Translated: CASSLGVGHISFGQYF.

Only a few counts were recorded for this clonotype. The rearrangement uses TRBV10-3 and TRBJ1-4, with D unclear. V gave up 2 bases and J gave up 0 bases, with 10 bases separating them. Germline CDR1 ENHRY, CDR2 SYGVKD. The CDR3 runs to 16 residues. In DNA, the CDR3 is TGTGCCATCAGTGAGACGGGCCACGCAACTAATGAAAAACTGTTTTTT. It translates to CAISETGHATNEKLFF.